What follows are 22 T cell receptor beta chains derived from one specimen sequenced in a study of shared clonotypes between healthy human individuals. Data came from immunoSEQ multiplex PCR; TCRdb stores just in-frame clones and leaves some out. Of 780,000 or so clones listed, 72% are singletons. The sample comprised memory CD4+ T cells sorted from blood. As to subset: CD45RA-negative fraction. The receptors shown here come from a woman aged 30 to 39 in good health.

This sequence joins TRBV10-3 and TRBJ2-7; 11 bases are shared with TRBD2. Germline V gene sequence: CDR1 ENHRY, CDR2 SYGVKD. The CDR3 totals 17 residues. V gave up 2 bases and J gave up 1 base; unmatched junction bases: 7. CDR3 bases: TGTGCCATCAGTGAGCAGAGGACTAGCGGGCGTTCCTACGAGCAGTACTTC. Translated, it gives CAISEQRTSGRSYEQYF.

This clone was seen a handful of times. In the same sample, other DNA sequences code for this CDR3. This CDR3 is CASSLEQGEQYF. CDR3 in DNA: TGCGCCAGCAGCTTGGAACAGGGCGAGCAGTACTTC. The gene calls are TRBV5-1 and TRBJ2-7; D is possibly TRBD1 (6 bases). CDR1 and CDR2 from the germline V gene are SGHRS and YFSETQ. The CDR3 runs 12 residues. The germline V and J ends were trimmed by 0 bases and 6 bases, with 7 bases remaining between them.

V and J are TRBV11-2 and TRBJ1-1; D unresolved. V dropped 6 bases and J dropped 3 bases, with 14 bases sitting between them. This CDR3 has 14 residues. Germline V gives CDR1 SGHAT, CDR2 FQNNGV. CDR3 sequence reads: CASRKTSYDTEAFF. CDR3 sequence (DNA): TGTGCCAGCAGAAAGACATCGTATGACACTGAAGCTTTCTTT. Supplemented by reference TRBV11-2 and TRBJ1-1, the full variable domain reads EAGVAQSPRYKIIEKRQSVAFWCNPISGHATLYWYQQILGQGPKLLIQFQNNGVVDDSQLPKDRFSAERLKGVDSTLKIQPAKLEDSAVYLCASRKTSYDTEAFFGQGTRLTVV.

The CDR3 sequence: CASSLDRLSTDTQYF. CDR3 nucleotides: TGTGCCAGCAGTTTAGACAGGCTGAGCACAGATACGCAGTATTTT. The rearrangement joins TRBV28 to TRBJ2-3, with a tentative D call TRBD1 (6 bases). From germline, CDR1 is MDHEN and CDR2 SYDVKM. The CDR3 loop spans 15 amino acids. V was pared by 2 bases and J by 0 bases, with 9 bases between. Combining the CDR3 with reference TRBV28 and TRBJ2-3 gives the whole variable domain DVKVTQSSRYLVKRTGEKVFLECVQDMDHENMFWYRQDPGLGLRLIYFSYDVKMKEKGDIPEGYSVSREKKERFSLILESASTNQTSMYLCASSLDRLSTDTQYFGPGTRLTVL.

The chain is built from TRBV6-1 and TRBJ2-4, with D unclear. Per the germline V gene, CDR1 is MNHNS and CDR2 is SASEGT. V lost 10 bases to trimming and J lost 3 bases, with 10 bases between them. This CDR3 contains 12 residues. Here the CDR3 reads CAITGLKNIQYF. The CDR3 bases are TGTGCCATTACGGGCCTCAAAAACATTCAGTACTTC.

The rearrangement uses TRBV5-1 and TRBJ2-7, with 7 positions matching TRBD1. Looked up from germline, CDR1 is SGHRS and CDR2 is YFSETQ. With 3 bases clipped from V and 5 bases from J, the junction kept 14 bases outside the gene matches. CDR3 length equals 16 residues. The CDR3, as DNA: TGCGCCAGCAGCTCCTCTTTTGCGAGACAGGGCAACGAGCAGTACTTC. It is translated as CASSSSFARQGNEQYF. The whole variable domain, remainder taken from reference TRBV5-1 and TRBJ2-7, is KAGVTQTPRYLIKTRGQQVTLSCSPISGHRSVSWYQQTPGQGLQFLFEYFSETQRNKGNFPGRFSGRQFSNSRSEMNVSTLELGDSALYLCASSSSFARQGNEQYFGPGTRLTVT.

This clone was counted once. The chain employs TRBV7-8 and TRBJ2-7; TRBD1 matches 10 bases. V shed 2 bases, J shed 7 bases, and the junction held 8 bases outside the gene matches. From germline, CDR1 is SGHVS and CDR2 FQNEAQ. There are 15 residues in the CDR3. CDR3 coding DNA: TGTGCCAGCAGCTTATCCGGGACAGGGGCTGGGGAGCAGTACTTC. Its translation is CASSLSGTGAGEQYF.

The genes are TRBV10-1 and TRBJ1-2; D remains unclear. There are 13 residues in the CDR3. Trimming removed 7 bases at V and 9 bases at J, with 18 bases between. Germline CDR1 WNHNN, CDR2 SYGVQD (reference sequence). In DNA form, the CDR3 reads TGCGCCAGCACGGAATCCTCCTCGGCCCGCTACACCTTC. It translates to CASTESSSARYTF.

The gene calls are TRBV19 and TRBJ1-1; D unclear. V was pared by 4 bases and J by 0 bases, with 15 bases between. CDR3 length: 16 amino acids. Germline lookup yields CDR1 LNHDA and CDR2 SQIVND (reference sequence). CDR3 sequence: CASSKDPLWMNTEAFF. DNA for the CDR3: TGTGCCAGTAGTAAAGACCCCCTATGGATGAACACTGAAGCTTTCTTT.

The chain carries TRBV19 and TRBJ1-5, with 7 bases fitting TRBD1. CDR1 and CDR2 from the germline V gene are LNHDA and SQIVND (reference sequence). The CDR3 sequence is 14 residues long. The junction had 7 bases not matched to a gene; V was cut back by 5 bases and J by 6 bases. CDR3 sequence: CASSAQGEGQPQHF. CDR3 nucleotide sequence: TGTGCCAGTAGTGCCCAGGGGGAAGGTCAGCCCCAGCATTTT.

The chain combines TRBV19 with TRBJ2-2; no definite D call. Germline V CDR1 and CDR2: LNHDA, SQIVND (reference sequence). CDR3 length: 17 residues. With 1 base removed from V and 6 bases from J, the gap between germline ends came to 18 bases. DNA of the CDR3: TGTGCCAGTAGTATAGGTTGGGTACGCACATGGCCCGGGGAGCTGTTTTTT. Translation: CASSIGWVRTWPGELFF.

This clone was seen once. The chain carries TRBV14 and TRBJ1-2; D gene uncertain. Germline V gives CDR1 SGHDN, CDR2 FVKESK. The length of the CDR3 is 13 residues. Trimming stripped 6 bases from V and 8 bases from J, with 16 bases between. The CDR3 region is CASSSAAPAGYTF. Here the CDR3 DNA reads TGTGCCAGCAGTTCGGCCGCCCCTGCGGGCTACACCTTC.

Only a few counts were recorded for this clone. The genes are TRBV11-2 and TRBJ1-5, with D perhaps matching TRBD1 (5 bases). Germline CDR1 reads SGHAT; CDR2 reads FQNNGV. The CDR3 is 16 residues long. Trimming stripped 3 bases from V and 0 bases from J, with 12 bases between. The CDR3 protein is CASSFTGTSSNQPQHF. The CDR3 nucleotides are TGTGCCAGCAGCTTCACCGGGACGTCTAGCAATCAGCCCCAGCATTTT.

This clone was observed a handful of times. The rearrangement uses TRBV7-3 and TRBJ1-2; the match to TRBD1 covers 10 bases. The CDR3 length is 15 residues. With V trimmed by 4 bases and J by 5 bases, 7 bases remained unmatched. Germline lookup yields CDR1 SGHTA and CDR2 FQGTGA. This CDR3 is CASSYGQGVEYGYTF. The CDR3 DNA reads as TGTGCCAGCAGCTATGGACAGGGGGTGGAGTATGGCTACACCTTC. Based on the CDR3 plus reference TRBV7-3 and TRBJ1-2, the full variable domain is GAGVSQTPSNKVTEKGKYVELRCDPISGHTALYWYRQSLGQGPEFLIYFQGTGAADDSGLPNDRFFAVRPEGSVSTLKIQRTERGDSAVYLCASSYGQGVEYGYTFGSGTRLTVV.

The rearrangement uses TRBV7-6 and TRBJ2-1; D is undetermined. Germline V gene data show CDR1 as SGHVS and CDR2 as FNYEAQ. The V end was cut by 5 bases, the J end by 6 bases, with 5 bases between. There are 11 residues in the CDR3. This CDR3 reads CASSILNEQFF. CDR3 bases: TGTGCCAGCAGCATCCTCAATGAGCAGTTCTTC.

The chain has TRBV5-1 and TRBJ2-3, with D maybe TRBD2 (5 bases). V was pared by 4 bases and J by 5 bases, with 14 bases between. CDR1 and CDR2 from the germline V gene are SGHRS and YFSETQ. This CDR3 spans 14 amino acids. The CDR3 region has the DNA TGCGCCAGCAGCGGACTCTTAGCCGGAGATACGCAGTATTTT. This gives the protein CASSGLLAGDTQYF. Full variable domain (outside the CDR3, taken from reference TRBV5-1 and TRBJ2-3): KAGVTQTPRYLIKTRGQQVTLSCSPISGHRSVSWYQQTPGQGLQFLFEYFSETQRNKGNFPGRFSGRQFSNSRSEMNVSTLELGDSALYLCASSGLLAGDTQYFGPGTRLTVL.

This chain links TRBV5-1 with TRBJ1-2; D is unresolved. The CDR3 runs 14 residues. Trimming removed 0 bases from V and 0 bases from J, with 6 bases in between. Germline CDR1 reads SGHRS; CDR2 reads YFSETQ. This chain's CDR3 is CASSLGHANYGYTF. DNA for the CDR3: TGCGCCAGCAGCTTGGGGCACGCTAACTATGGCTACACCTTC. Complete variable domain (other parts from reference TRBV5-1 and TRBJ1-2): KAGVTQTPRYLIKTRGQQVTLSCSPISGHRSVSWYQQTPGQGLQFLFEYFSETQRNKGNFPGRFSGRQFSNSRSEMNVSTLELGDSALYLCASSLGHANYGYTFGSGTRLTVV.

This chain uses TRBV7-3 with TRBJ2-2, with 7 positions matching TRBD2. Germline V gene data show CDR1 as SGHTA and CDR2 as FQGTGA. The CDR3 contains 16 residues. V shed 4 bases and J 6 bases; nucleotides not matched to a gene: 11. CDR3 DNA sequence: TGTGCCAGCAGCTCCAGCGGCGGGAGTGGCCCCGGGGAGCTGTTTTTT. Translation: CASSSSGGSGPGELFF. Combining the CDR3 with reference TRBV7-3 and TRBJ2-2 gives the whole variable domain GAGVSQTPSNKVTEKGKYVELRCDPISGHTALYWYRQSLGQGPEFLIYFQGTGAADDSGLPNDRFFAVRPEGSVSTLKIQRTERGDSAVYLCASSSSGGSGPGELFFGEGSRLTVL.

The gene calls are TRBV28 and TRBJ1-4; D remains ambiguous. CDR1 is MDHEN, CDR2 SYDVKM, per germline. Trimming took 2 bases from V and 3 from J, leaving 10 bases between them. The CDR3 consists of 15 residues. CDR3 DNA sequence: TGTGCCAGCAGTTTACAAGGCAGACCTAATGAAAAACTGTTTTTT. It codes for CASSLQGRPNEKLFF.

The rearrangement uses TRBV28 and TRBJ1-2; 7 nucleotides align to TRBD1. V shed 10 bases, J shed 5 bases, and the junction held 7 bases outside the gene matches. The CDR3 consists of 12 residues. Per the germline V gene, CDR1 is MDHEN and CDR2 is SYDVKM. The CDR3 region is CAIEGGGYGYTF. CDR3 coding DNA: TGTGCCATTGAAGGGGGCGGATATGGCTACACCTTC.

J is TRBJ2-2 and V is TRBV7-2; D not certain. Germline V gene sequence: CDR1 SGHTA, CDR2 FQGNSA. The CDR3 contains 14 residues. Trimming pared 0 bases from V and 6 bases from J, leaving 8 bases between. This CDR3 reads CASSLAGFAGELFF. The CDR3 region has the DNA TGTGCCAGCAGCTTAGCGGGGTTCGCCGGGGAGCTGTTTTTT.

The V and J genes are TRBV6-5 and TRBJ1-2; D gene ambiguous. CDR3 size: 15 residues. The germline gives CDR1 MNHEY, CDR2 SVGAGI. Deletions cut 0 bases from V and 3 bases from J, with 11 bases between. The CDR3 region has the DNA TGTGCCAGCAGTTACTCCCCGGGTTCAGACTATGGCTACACCTTC. Encoded protein: CASSYSPGSDYGYTF.